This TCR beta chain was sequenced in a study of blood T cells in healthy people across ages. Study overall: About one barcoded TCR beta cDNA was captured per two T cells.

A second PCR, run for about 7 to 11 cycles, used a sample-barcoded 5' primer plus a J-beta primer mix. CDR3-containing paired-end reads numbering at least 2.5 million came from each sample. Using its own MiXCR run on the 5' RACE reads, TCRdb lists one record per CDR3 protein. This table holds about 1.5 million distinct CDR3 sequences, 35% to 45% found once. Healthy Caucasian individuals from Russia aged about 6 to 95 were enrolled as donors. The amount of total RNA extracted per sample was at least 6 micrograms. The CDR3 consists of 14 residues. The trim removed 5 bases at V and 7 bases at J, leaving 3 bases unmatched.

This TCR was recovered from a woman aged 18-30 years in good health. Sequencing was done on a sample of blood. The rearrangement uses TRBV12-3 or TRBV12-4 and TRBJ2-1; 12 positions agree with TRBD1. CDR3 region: CASSTGQGANEQFF. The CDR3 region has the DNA TGTGCCAGCAGTACGGGACAGGGGGCGAATGAGCAGTTCTTC.